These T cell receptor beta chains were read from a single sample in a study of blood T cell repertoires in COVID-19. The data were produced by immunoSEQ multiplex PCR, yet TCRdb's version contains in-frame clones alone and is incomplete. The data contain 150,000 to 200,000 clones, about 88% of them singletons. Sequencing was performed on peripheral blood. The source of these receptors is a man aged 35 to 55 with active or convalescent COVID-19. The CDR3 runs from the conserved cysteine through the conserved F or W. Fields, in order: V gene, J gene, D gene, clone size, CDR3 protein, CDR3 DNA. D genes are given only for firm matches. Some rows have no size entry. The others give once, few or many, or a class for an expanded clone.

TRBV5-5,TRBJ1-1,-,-,CASSPSQATLNTEAFF,TGTGCCAGCAGCCCCTCCCAAGCTACCTTGAACACTGAAGCTTTCTTT
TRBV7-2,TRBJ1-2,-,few,CASSLGGAANYGYTF,TGTGCCAGCAGCTTGGGCGGGGCCGCTAACTATGGCTACACCTTC
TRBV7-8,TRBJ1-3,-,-,CASSLSQGNTIYF,TGTGCCAGCAGCTTATCGCAGGGGAACACCATATATTTT
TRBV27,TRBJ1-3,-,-,CASSLRGTGNTIYF,TGTGCCAGCAGTTTAAGGGGTACTGGAAACACCATATATTTT
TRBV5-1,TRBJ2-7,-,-,CASSRQDSYEQYF,TGCGCCAGCAGCCGGCAGGATTCCTACGAGCAGTACTTC
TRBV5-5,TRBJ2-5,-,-,CASSLAQNQETQYF,TGTGCCAGCAGCTTGGCGCAGAACCAAGAGACCCAGTACTTC
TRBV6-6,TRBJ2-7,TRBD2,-,CASSRGTSGIRAYEQYF,TGTGCCAGCAGTCGTGGGACTAGCGGGATACGGGCCTACGAGCAGTACTTC
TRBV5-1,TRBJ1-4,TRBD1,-,CASSGETGREKLFF,TGCGCCAGCAGTGGGGAGACAGGGCGTGAAAAACTGTTTTTT
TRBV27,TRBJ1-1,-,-,CASSLRGVTEAFF,TGTGCCAGCAGTTTGCGGGGGGTTACTGAAGCTTTCTTT
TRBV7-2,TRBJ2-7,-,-,CASSLGTISYEQYF,TGTGCCAGCAGCTTAGGCACTATCTCCTACGAGCAGTACTTC
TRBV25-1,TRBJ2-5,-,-,CASSDRQEIGVAETQYF,TGTGCCAGCAGTGACCGACAGGAGATAGGAGTCGCAGAGACCCAGTACTTC
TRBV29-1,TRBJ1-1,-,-,CSVENVTGVKTEAFF,TGCAGCGTTGAAAATGTCACAGGCGTGAAGACTGAAGCTTTCTTT
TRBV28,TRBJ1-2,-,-,CASSSNLGYTF,TGTGCCAGCAGTTCCAACTTGGGCTACACCTTC
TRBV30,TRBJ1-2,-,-,CAWSGKQGNYGYTF,TGTGCCTGGAGTGGTAAACAGGGAAACTATGGCTACACCTTC
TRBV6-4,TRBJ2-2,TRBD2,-,CASSSGANTGELFF,TGTGCCAGCAGTAGCGGGGCGAACACCGGGGAGCTGTTTTTT
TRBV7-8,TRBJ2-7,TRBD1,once,CASSLAGQGKAWEQYF,TGTGCCAGCAGCTTAGCGGGACAGGGTAAAGCGTGGGAGCAGTACTTC
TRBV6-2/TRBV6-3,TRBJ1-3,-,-,CASSFYSGNTIYF,TGTGCCAGCAGTTTCTACTCTGGAAACACCATATATTTT
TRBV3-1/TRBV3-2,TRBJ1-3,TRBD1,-,CASSQPDRAGNTIYF,TGTGCCAGCAGCCAGCCGGACAGGGCTGGAAACACCATATATTTT
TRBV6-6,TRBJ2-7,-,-,CASGQSGEQYF,TGTGCCAGCGGACAATCCGGCGAGCAGTACTTC
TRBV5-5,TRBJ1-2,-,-,CASSLDTGYTF,TGTGCCAGCAGCTTGGACACTGGCTACACCTTC
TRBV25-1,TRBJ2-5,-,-,CASSDLDRQETQYF,TGTGCCAGCAGTGACCTGGACAGACAAGAGACCCAGTACTTC
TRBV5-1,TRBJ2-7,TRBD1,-,CASSLTGQGALEQYF,TGCGCCAGCAGCTTGACGGGACAGGGGGCTCTCGAGCAGTACTTC
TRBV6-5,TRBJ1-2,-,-,CASSLNSPNYGYTF,TGTGCCAGCAGTCTCAATAGCCCTAACTATGGCTACACCTTC
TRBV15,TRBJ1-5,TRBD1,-,CATGRDREQPQHF,TGTGCCACCGGACGGGACAGGGAACAGCCCCAGCATTTT
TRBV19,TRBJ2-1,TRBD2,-,CASSILAGGFSSYNEQFF,TGTGCCAGTAGTATACTAGCGGGGGGTTTCAGCTCCTACAATGAGCAGTTCTTC
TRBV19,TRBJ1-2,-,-,CASQQGWAGYTF,TGTGCCTCTCAACAGGGATGGGCTGGCTACACCTTC
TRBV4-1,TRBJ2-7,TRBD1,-,CASSPSGGQGTHEQYF,TGCGCCAGCAGCCCCAGCGGGGGACAGGGGACCCACGAGCAGTACTTC
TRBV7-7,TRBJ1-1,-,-,CATEPPTGNTEAFF,TGTGCCACCGAACCACCAACAGGAAACACTGAAGCTTTCTTT
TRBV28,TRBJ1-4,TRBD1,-,CASSNTDRVKEKLFF,TGTGCCAGCAGCAACACCGACAGGGTCAAAGAAAAACTGTTTTTT
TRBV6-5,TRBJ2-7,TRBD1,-,CASGLQGAPYEQYF,TGTGCCAGCGGGTTACAGGGGGCCCCCTACGAGCAGTACTTC
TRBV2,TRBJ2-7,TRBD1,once,CASSGTGILYEQYF,TGTGCCAGCAGTGGGACAGGGATTCTATACGAGCAGTACTTC
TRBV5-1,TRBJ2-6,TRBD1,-,CASSLVRTGGSGANVLTF,TGCGCCAGCAGCTTGGTCCGGACAGGGGGCTCTGGGGCCAACGTCCTGACTTTC
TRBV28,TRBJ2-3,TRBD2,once,CASSLLAGFTDTQYF,TGTGCCAGCAGTTTACTAGCGGGATTCACAGATACGCAGTATTTT
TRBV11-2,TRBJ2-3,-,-,CASSWLGADTQYF,TGTGCCAGCAGCTGGCTAGGTGCAGATACGCAGTATTTT
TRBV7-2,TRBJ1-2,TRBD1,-,CASSSRTGTGVYTF,TGTGCCAGCAGCTCTAGGACCGGGACAGGCGTCTATACCTTC
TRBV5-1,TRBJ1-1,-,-,CASSLGPGPNTEAFF,TGCGCCAGCAGCTTGGGCCCAGGGCCGAACACTGAAGCTTTCTTT
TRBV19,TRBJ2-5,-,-,CASSILGGGDQYF,TGTGCCAGTAGTATACTGGGAGGTGGGGACCAGTACTTC
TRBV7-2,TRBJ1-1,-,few,CASSFWPREPNTEAFF,-
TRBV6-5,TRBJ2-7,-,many,CASTGKASGYEQYF,TGTGCCAGCACCGGGAAGGCCTCCGGTTACGAGCAGTACTTC
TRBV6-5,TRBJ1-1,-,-,CASGVQVNTEAFF,TGTGCCAGCGGAGTACAGGTGAACACTGAAGCTTTCTTT
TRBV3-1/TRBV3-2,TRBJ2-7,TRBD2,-,CASSQELAASYEQYF,TGTGCCAGCAGCCAAGAACTAGCGGCCTCCTACGAGCAGTACTTC
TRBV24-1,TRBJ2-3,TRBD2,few,CATSDRRTSGRGSDTQYF,TGTGCCACCAGTGACCGCAGGACTAGCGGGAGAGGGTCCGATACGCAGTATTTT
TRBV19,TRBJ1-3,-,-,CASDRTGNTIYF,TGTGCCAGCGACAGGACTGGAAACACCATATATTTT
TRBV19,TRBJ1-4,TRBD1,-,CASSGTGVYTQTNEKLFF,TGTGCCAGTTCGGGGACAGGGGTATACACGCAAACTAATGAAAAACTGTTTTTT
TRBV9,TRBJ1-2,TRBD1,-,CASSDPRDRVNYGYTF,TGTGCCAGCAGCGACCCCCGGGACAGGGTTAACTATGGCTACACCTTC
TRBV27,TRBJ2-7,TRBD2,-,CASSPRQGLAGGGEQYF,TGTGCCAGCAGTCCACGCCAAGGACTAGCGGGGGGTGGTGAGCAGTACTTC
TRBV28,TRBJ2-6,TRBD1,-,CASTDRASGANVLTF,TGTGCCAGCACAGACAGGGCCTCTGGGGCCAACGTCCTGACTTTC
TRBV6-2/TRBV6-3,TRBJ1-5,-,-,CASSYSVSQPQHF,TGTGCCAGCAGTTACTCAGTGAGTCAGCCCCAGCATTTT
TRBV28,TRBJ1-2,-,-,CASSLGGSGYTF,TGTGCCAGCAGCCTGGGGGGGAGCGGCTACACCTTC
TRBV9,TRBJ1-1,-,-,CASSVAGITEAFF,TGTGCCAGCAGCGTAGCCGGGATCACTGAAGCTTTCTTT
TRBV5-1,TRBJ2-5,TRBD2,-,CASSPWTSGRKETQYF,TGCGCCAGCAGCCCTTGGACTAGCGGGAGAAAAGAGACCCAGTACTTC
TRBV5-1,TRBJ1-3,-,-,CASSLGPYGSGNTIYF,TGCGCCAGCAGCTTGGGCCCATACGGCTCTGGAAACACCATATATTTT
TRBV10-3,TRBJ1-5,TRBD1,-,CAISDRGQGQPQHF,TGTGCCATCAGTGACAGGGGGCAGGGACAGCCCCAGCATTTT
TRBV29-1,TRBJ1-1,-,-,CSVAGRMNTEAFF,TGCAGCGTTGCGGGGAGAATGAACACTGAAGCTTTCTTT
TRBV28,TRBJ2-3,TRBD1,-,CASSLSTGDVYF,TGTGCCAGCAGTTTGTCGACAGGGGATGTGTATTTT